This TCR beta chain was recovered during a study of blood T cell repertoires in COVID-19 (dated by TCRdb to 2018 to 2021). Regarding the complete study: The collaborator samples originated in the United States, Italy and Spain and spanned the acute and convalescent phases of COVID-19. The sample metadata nearly always contained a de-identified subject ID, COVID-19 status, age in years and sex. A freely available public database, intended as a resource for researchers studying the immune response to SARS-CoV-2, is where the repertoires were released. Samples were obtained from the ongoing ImmuneRACE study (first 160 participants) and from 1,200 or so subjects provided by 6 global collaborators. The material from the prospective study consisted of cDNA or gDNA derived from T cells, B-cell-depleted T cells, or PBMCs. Where available, HLA class I and class II types were obtained from metadata supplied by the sample provider rather than from assay-based typing. The dataset comprised deeply sampled blood TCRbeta repertoires from subjects exposed to, actively infected with, or recovered from COVID-19.

TCRbeta CDR3 regions were amplified from genomic DNA using the immunoSEQ Assay, a bias-controlled multiplex PCR. Per the source publication's procedure: Within the assay, amplification of reference gene primers was used to estimate how many nucleated cells each sample contained. To quantify the absolute abundance of each unique TCRbeta CDR3 rearrangement, sequence reads were collapsed and filtered. For each sample, productive Simpson clonality was calculated by taking the square root of Simpson's diversity index across productive rearrangements. The immuneACCESS repertoire file appears here via TCRdb, limited to in-frame rearrangements. These files lack a portion of the clones; in checked studies, under half of the deficit traces to unresolved V genes, and the cause of the others is not known. That table gives V, J and clone size, and the DNA gave D and trimming. The sample table lists 200,000 to 250,000 clones, about 91% of them with a count of one. Roughly 1.5% of the sample belongs to the ten largest clones.

Each collaborating institution followed its own protocols to collect whole blood in K2EDTA tubes. Collaborator samples were shipped for TCRbeta analysis as frozen whole blood, isolated PBMCs, or DNA extracted from either sample type. Summary of the overall study and its limitations: Clinical and demographic metadata were provided uncurated, with the amount varying by source and participant.

In regard to this clone: This receptor's antigen is unknown. No base-level quality is on record; no much larger clone is a single base apart.

The source of this sequence is a man younger than 35 with active or convalescent COVID-19. Sequenced: peripheral blood.

CDR3 protein: CASSLVGTKEGTQYF. The DNA reads as follows: TGCGCCAGCAGCTTGGTAGGGACGAAGGAGGGTACGCAGTATTTT. The rearranged chain carries TRBV5-1 and TRBJ2-3; matching of 6 bases hints at TRBD2 as the D gene. The cysteine opens and the phenylalanine closes a CDR3 of 15 amino acids. Only the CDR3 portion is preserved as DNA: 45 bases, with reading frame beginning at the first base. The germline V gene sets CDR1 to SGHRS and CDR2 to YFSETQ. V was cut back by 0 bases and J by 8 bases, leaving a gap of 16 bases between them.